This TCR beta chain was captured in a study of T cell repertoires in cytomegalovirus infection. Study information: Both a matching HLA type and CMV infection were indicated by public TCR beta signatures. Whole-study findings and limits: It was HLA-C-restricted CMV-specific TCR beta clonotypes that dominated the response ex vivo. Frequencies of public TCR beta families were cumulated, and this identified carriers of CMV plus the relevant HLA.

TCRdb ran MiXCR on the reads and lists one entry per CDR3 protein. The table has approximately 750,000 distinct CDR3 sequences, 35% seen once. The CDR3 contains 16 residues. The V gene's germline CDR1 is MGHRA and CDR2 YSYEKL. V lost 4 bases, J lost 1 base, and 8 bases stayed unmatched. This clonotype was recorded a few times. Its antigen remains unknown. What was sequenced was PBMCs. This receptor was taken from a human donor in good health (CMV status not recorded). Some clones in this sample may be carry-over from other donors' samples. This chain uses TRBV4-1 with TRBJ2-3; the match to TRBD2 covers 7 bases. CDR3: CASSLSGAGRTDTQYF. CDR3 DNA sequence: TGCGCCAGCAGCCTGAGTGGAGCGGGGCGCACAGATACGCAGTATTTT.